Detailed here is one T cell receptor (beta chain). Its antigen is currently unknown. The data originate from a study of T cells in Graves' hyperthyroidism and ophthalmopathy. Study-level points and caveats: Researchers report that a 13 V-J model separated ophthalmopathy from stable hyperthyroidism. Ophthalmopathy got predicted by the model a median roughly six months before its onset. Most clonotypes expanded in the thyroid (above 0.001) were also present in blood.

Authors of the study amplified TCR beta CDR3 regions from RNA transcripts. With the HTBI primer set, the TCR CDR3 went through a first round of RT-PCR. MiXCR was run by TCRdb on the multiplex PCR reads, yielding one entry per CDR3 protein. The data contain just under 750,000 distinct CDR3 sequences, over 35% of them singletons. V lost 6 bases and J 5 bases, leaving 11 bases between the germline ends. The CDR3 totals 13 residues. Germline V lookup: CDR1 SGHRS, CDR2 YFSETQ. Pregnant or lactating patients were excluded, as were those with uncontrolled infection or other autoimmune disease. This TCR derives from a woman between 40 and 50 years old with Graves' hyperthyroidism. Sequenced: blood. The chain is built from TRBV5-1 and TRBJ2-2; D may correspond to TRBD1 or TRBD2 (7 bases each). CDR3 sequence: CASTQGGTGELFF. CDR3 in DNA: TGCGCCAGCACCCAGGGGGGGACCGGGGAGCTGTTTTTT.